The 21 T cell receptor beta chains listed next were all sequenced from one sample in a study of blood T cell repertoires in COVID-19. Repertoires were generated with immunoSEQ multiplex PCR, while TCRdb's copy carries only in-frame clones and drops some. The sample lists roughly 300,000 clones; roughly 87% were seen once. The sequencing input was peripheral blood. The receptors shown here come from a man younger than 30 with active or convalescent COVID-19.

The table lists this clone with a count of one. The chain couples TRBV14 to TRBJ1-3, with 7 bases that match TRBD1. The germline gives CDR1 SGHDN, CDR2 FVKESK. With V trimmed by 4 bases and J by 2 bases, 5 bases remained unmatched. The CDR3 totals 15 residues. The CDR3 loop reads CASSPRQGAGNTIYF. The CDR3 DNA sequence: TGTGCCAGCAGCCCGCGACAGGGTGCTGGAAACACCATATATTTT.

The J gene is TRBJ2-1, the V gene TRBV7-3; tentative D call: TRBD1 (6 bases). The CDR3 runs 13 residues. The V end was cut by 3 bases, the J end by 5 bases, with 8 bases between. Germline V lookup: CDR1 SGHTA, CDR2 FQGTGA. This CDR3 is CASSLGQDNEQFF. The CDR3 DNA reads as TGTGCCAGCAGCTTGGGACAAGACAATGAGCAGTTCTTC.

The chain recombines TRBV20-1 with TRBJ2-7; maybe TRBD2 (5 bases). The ends were cut back, 3 bases at V and 3 bases at J, with 6 bases in the middle. CDR1 DFQATT and CDR2 SNEGSKA come from the germline V gene (reference sequence). The CDR3 sequence is 11 residues long. Written as DNA, the CDR3 is TGCAGTGCTAGCGAGGGCTACGAGCAGTACTTC. Translated: CSASEGYEQYF.

The chain joins TRBV29-1 to TRBJ2-7; perhaps TRBD1 as D (5 bases). The V gene's germline CDR1 is SQVTM and CDR2 ANQGSEA. The CDR3 runs to 11 residues. The germline V and J ends were trimmed by 6 bases and 3 bases, with 9 bases remaining between them. CDR3 in amino acids: CSVQGFYEQYF. CDR3 in DNA: TGCAGCGTCCAGGGATTCTACGAGCAGTACTTC.

The rearrangement links TRBV4-1 to TRBJ2-2; D gene uncertain. CDR3 length: 13 amino acids. V dropped 1 base and J dropped 6 bases, with 6 bases sitting between them. Germline assignment: CDR1 MGHRA and CDR2 YSYEKL. CDR3 loop: CASSQGVPGELFF. The CDR3 DNA reads as TGCGCCAGCAGCCAAGGAGTTCCCGGGGAGCTGTTTTTT.

The chain recombines TRBV6-1 with TRBJ2-7; D unresolved. The germline CDR1 and CDR2 sequences are MNHNS and SASEGT. Trimming cost V 2 bases and J 2 bases, with 13 bases left between them. CDR3 length: 15 residues. CDR3 nucleotide sequence: TGTGCCAGCAGTGAACCGGGTCGCCCTCCCTACGAGCAGTACTTC. It codes for CASSEPGRPPYEQYF.

Only one count was recorded for this clone. This chain connects TRBV2 to TRBJ2-5; 15 nucleotides agree with TRBD2. Germline CDR1 reads SNHLY; CDR2 reads FYNNEI. The CDR3 length is 18 residues. The V gene end was trimmed by 3 bases and the J gene end by 5 bases; junction bases not matched to a gene: 10. CDR3 protein: CASSEGLAGGTSVETQYF. CDR3 nucleotide sequence: TGTGCCAGCAGTGAGGGACTAGCGGGGGGTACCTCCGTGGAGACCCAGTACTTC.

This chain uses TRBV29-1 with TRBJ1-2; D perhaps matches TRBD1 (5 bases). The CDR3 has 11 amino acids. In germline, CDR1 is SQVTM, CDR2 ANQGSEA. V shed 6 bases and J shed 5 bases, with 10 bases lying between them. The CDR3 DNA sequence: TGCAGCGTAAAGGAGGGGTATGGCTACACCTTC. Translation gives CSVKEGYGYTF.

The chain combines TRBV7-2 with TRBJ2-7, with 9 positions matching TRBD1. The CDR3 totals 15 residues. The V and J ends lost 4 bases and 3 bases, in that order; junction bases with no gene match: 7. From germline, CDR1 is SGHTA and CDR2 FQGNSA. CDR3 coding DNA: TGTGCCAGCAGCTGGGGACAGGGCTCATTCTACGAGCAGTACTTC. It specifies CASSWGQGSFYEQYF.

This clone has just one count. The chain joins TRBV3-1 (or the pseudogene TRBV3-2) to TRBJ2-2, with 9 bases that match TRBD1. Trimming removed 3 bases from V and 5 bases from J; junction bases left unmatched: 4. Germline V lookup: CDR1 LGHDT, CDR2 YNNKEL (reference sequence). CDR3 size: 15 residues. The DNA of the CDR3 is TGTGCCAGCAGCCATTGGGACAGGGAGACCGGGGAGCTGTTTTTT. It encodes CASSHWDRETGELFF.

This sequence joins TRBV5-1 and TRBJ1-5, with D hard to call. Germline V gene data show CDR1 as SGHRS and CDR2 as YFSETQ. The CDR3 is 15 amino acids. V lost 0 bases, J lost 4 bases, and 11 bases lay in between. Written as DNA, the CDR3 is TGCGCCAGCAGCTTGGGAGTAGATAGAAATCAGCCCCAGCATTTT. Translating it yields CASSLGVDRNQPQHF.

The rearrangement joins TRBV27 to TRBJ2-7; TRBD1 agrees at 7 bases. The CDR3 length is 15 residues. Germline CDR1 MNHEY, CDR2 SMNVEV (reference sequence). With 5 bases clipped from V and 5 bases from J, the junction kept 12 bases outside the gene matches. The CDR3 spells CASSVRDRPLDEQYF. As DNA, the CDR3 is TGTGCCAGCAGTGTACGGGACAGACCTCTCGACGAGCAGTACTTC.

This clone was detected a few times. The J gene is TRBJ1-4, the V gene TRBV5-1; TRBD1 matches at 9 bases. Germline values: CDR1 SGHRS, CDR2 YFSETQ. V lost 1 base and J lost 8; bases outside the gene matches: 6. This CDR3 region has 15 residues. This CDR3 is CASSLMGQGKEKLFF. CDR3 nucleotides: TGCGCCAGCAGCTTGATGGGACAGGGAAAGGAAAAACTGTTTTTT.

The chain employs TRBV25-1 and TRBJ1-6, with a tentative D call TRBD1 (5 bases). V was clipped by 5 bases and J by 9 bases, with 17 bases between them. Germline CDR1 reads MGHDK; CDR2 reads SYGVNS. The CDR3 is 15 amino acids. CDR3 bases: TGTGCCAGCAGTCCCACCCAGGGTTCCGCTTCACCCCTCCACTTT. This sequence encodes CASSPTQGSASPLHF.

This chain connects TRBV11-2 to TRBJ1-1, with D possibly being TRBD1 (6 bases). Deletions cut 0 bases from V and 7 bases from J, with 9 bases between. CDR1 and CDR2 from the germline V gene are SGHAT and FQNNGV. The CDR3 is 13 amino acids. CDR3 DNA sequence: TGTGCCAGCAGCTTAGATGTCAGGGGTGAAGCTTTCTTT. Its protein product is CASSLDVRGEAFF.

This clone was detected once. The chain is built from TRBV6-5 and TRBJ1-2; no clear D. V lost 6 bases to trimming and J lost 1 base, with 12 bases between them. The CDR3 is 14 amino acids. In germline, CDR1 is MNHEY, CDR2 SVGAGI. CDR3 sequence reads: CASRRGSGNYGYTF. The DNA of the CDR3 is TGTGCCAGCAGACGGGGAAGTGGTAACTATGGCTACACCTTC.

This chain links TRBV7-9 with TRBJ1-1; D may be TRBD1 (6 bases). CDR3 size: 18 residues. Germline CDR1 reads SEHNR; CDR2 reads FQNEAQ (reference sequence). V gave up 3 bases and J gave up 1 base, with 21 bases separating them. The CDR3 loop is CASSFVGLGTRTNTEAFF. CDR3 DNA sequence: TGTGCCAGCAGCTTTGTGGGGCTGGGGACAAGAACGAACACTGAAGCTTTCTTT.

The rearrangement uses TRBV7-9 and TRBJ1-1; D perhaps matches TRBD1 (5 bases). The CDR3 has 13 residues. The germline gives CDR1 SEHNR, CDR2 FQNEAQ (reference sequence). V shed 3 bases and J shed 8 bases, with 13 bases lying between them. CDR3: CASSFAGNREAFF. The CDR3 DNA reads TGTGCCAGCAGCTTTGCAGGGAACAGGGAAGCTTTCTTT.

To note about this clone: This sample includes further DNA sequences coding for the same CDR3. This chain connects TRBV12-3 or TRBV12-4 to TRBJ1-5; D not certain. The CDR3 extends over 12 amino acids. With 1 base removed from V and 6 bases from J, the gap between germline ends came to 4 bases. DNA for the CDR3: TGTGCCAGCAGTTTAGGGAGTCAGCCCCAGCATTTT. The encoded protein is CASSLGSQPQHF.

The V call is TRBV3-1 (or the pseudogene TRBV3-2), the J call TRBJ2-5, with 9 bases aligning to TRBD1. Germline V gene sequence: CDR1 LGHDT, CDR2 YNNKEL (reference sequence). Trimming cost V 1 base and J 5 bases; bases outside gene matches: 5. This CDR3 contains 15 residues. The CDR3 region has the DNA TGTGCCAGCAGCCAAGGAGGACAGGGGTGGGAGACCCAGTACTTC. It codes for CASSQGGQGWETQYF.

On this clone itself: Distinct nucleotide sequences in the sample also encode this CDR3. V and J are TRBV6-6 and TRBJ1-1; TRBD1 matches at 9 bases. This CDR3 has 16 residues. CDR1 is MNHNY and CDR2 is SVGAGI in the germline V gene (reference sequence). The trim removed 2 bases at V and 0 bases at J, leaving 4 bases unmatched. CDR3 nucleotide sequence: TGTGCCAGCAGTTACCCAGGACAGGGGATGAACACTGAAGCTTTCTTT. Protein product: CASSYPGQGMNTEAFF.